This TCR beta chain was identified during a study of a mutant IDH1 vaccine in newly diagnosed glioma. In the study overall: Across weeks 1, 3, 5, 7, 11, 15, 19 and 23, patients received a vaccination each time, eight in all. Vaccination began 4-6 weeks post radiotherapy alone, or with temozolomide cycles.

A word on this clone: Antigen unknown.

Sequenced by immunoSEQ multiplex PCR; TCRdb stores in-frame clones only, minus some. Of tens of thousands of clones in the sample, 80% were seen once. The time point: week 11, during vaccination. The vaccine gave 300 ug of a 20-mer mutant IDH1 peptide subcutaneously per dose. CDR1 is SNHLY and CDR2 is FYNNEI in the germline V gene. J lost 5 bases, V lost 6 bases, and 12 bases had no gene match. This CDR3 comprises 15 residues. The chain is built from TRBV2 and TRBJ2-7; 8 bases are a match to TRBD1. This TCR was recovered from a man in his forties or fifties with glioma. This sample comprised PBMCs, obtained from a glioma patient whose treatment included an IDH1 peptide vaccine. DNA for the CDR3: TGTGCCAGCAGCCAGCCCCCGACAGGGGAACACGAGCAGTACTTC. Translation: CASSQPPTGEHEQYF.